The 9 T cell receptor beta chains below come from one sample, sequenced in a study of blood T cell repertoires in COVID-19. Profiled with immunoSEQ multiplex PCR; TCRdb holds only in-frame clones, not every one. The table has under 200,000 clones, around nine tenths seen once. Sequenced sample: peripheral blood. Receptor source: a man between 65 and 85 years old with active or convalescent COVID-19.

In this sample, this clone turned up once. CDR3 protein: CASGRDYQPQHF. The CDR3 bases are TGTGCCAGCGGTAGGGACTATCAGCCCCAGCATTTT. The V gene is TRBV6-5, the J gene TRBJ1-5; the D gene is possibly TRBD1 (5 bases). Trimming cost V 8 bases and J 5 bases, with 10 bases left between them. This CDR3 spans 12 amino acids. Looked up from germline, CDR1 is MNHEY and CDR2 is SVGAGI.

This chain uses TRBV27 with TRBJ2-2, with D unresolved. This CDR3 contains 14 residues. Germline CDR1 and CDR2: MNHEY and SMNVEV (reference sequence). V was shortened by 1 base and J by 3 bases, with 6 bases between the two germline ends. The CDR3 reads CASSLFTDTGELFF. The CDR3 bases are TGTGCCAGCAGTTTATTCACGGACACCGGGGAGCTGTTTTTT.

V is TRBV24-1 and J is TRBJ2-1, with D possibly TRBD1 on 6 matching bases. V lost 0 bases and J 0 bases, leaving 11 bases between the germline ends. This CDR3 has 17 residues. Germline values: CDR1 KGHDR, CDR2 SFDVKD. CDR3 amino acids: CATSDLPGQSSYNEQFF. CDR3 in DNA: TGTGCCACCAGTGATTTGCCAGGACAGAGCTCCTACAATGAGCAGTTCTTC.

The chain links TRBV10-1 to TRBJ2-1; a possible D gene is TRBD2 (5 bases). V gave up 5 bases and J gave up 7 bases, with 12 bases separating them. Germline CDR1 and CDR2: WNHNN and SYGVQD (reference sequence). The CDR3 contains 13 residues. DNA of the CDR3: TGCGCCAGCAGTCCGAACGGGATAAATGAGCAGTTCTTC. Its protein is CASSPNGINEQFF.

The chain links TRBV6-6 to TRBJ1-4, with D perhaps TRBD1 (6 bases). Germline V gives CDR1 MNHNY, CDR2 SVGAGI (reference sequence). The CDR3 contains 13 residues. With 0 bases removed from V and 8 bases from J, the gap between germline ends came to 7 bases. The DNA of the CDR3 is TGTGCCAGCAGTTACTCCAGGGGAGAAAAACTGTTTTTT. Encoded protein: CASSYSRGEKLFF.

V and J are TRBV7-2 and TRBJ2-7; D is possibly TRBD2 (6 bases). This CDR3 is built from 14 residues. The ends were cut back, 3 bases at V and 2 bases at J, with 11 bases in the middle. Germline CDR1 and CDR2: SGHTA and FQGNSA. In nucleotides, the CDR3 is TGTGCCAGCAGCTTTATTAGCGGCCCCTACGAGCAGTACTTC. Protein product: CASSFISGPYEQYF.

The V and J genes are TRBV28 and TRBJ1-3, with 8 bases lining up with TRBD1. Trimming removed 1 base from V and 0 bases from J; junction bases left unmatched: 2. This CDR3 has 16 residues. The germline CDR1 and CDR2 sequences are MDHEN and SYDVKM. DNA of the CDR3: TGTGCCAGCAGTTTATCCAGGGGGCCCTCTGGAAACACCATATATTTT. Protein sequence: CASSLSRGPSGNTIYF.

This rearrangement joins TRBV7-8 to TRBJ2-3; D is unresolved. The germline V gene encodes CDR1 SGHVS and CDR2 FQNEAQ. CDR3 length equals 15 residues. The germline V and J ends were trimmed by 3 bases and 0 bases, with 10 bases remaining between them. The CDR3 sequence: CASSLTTASTDTQYF. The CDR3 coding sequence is TGTGCCAGCAGCTTGACCACAGCTAGCACAGATACGCAGTATTTT.

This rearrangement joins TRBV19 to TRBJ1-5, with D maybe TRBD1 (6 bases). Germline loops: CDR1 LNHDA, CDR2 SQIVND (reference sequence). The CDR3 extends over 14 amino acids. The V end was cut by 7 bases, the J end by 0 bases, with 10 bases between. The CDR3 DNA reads TGTGCCAGTACCAGGGGTAATAGCAATCAGCCCCAGCATTTT. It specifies CASTRGNSNQPQHF. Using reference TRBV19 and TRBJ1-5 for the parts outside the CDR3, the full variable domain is DGGITQSPKYLFRKEGQNVTLSCEQNLNHDAMYWYRQDPGQGLRLIYYSQIVNDFQKGDIAEGYSVSREKKESFPLTVTSAQKNPTAFYLCASTRGNSNQPQHFGDGTRLSIL.